The source of this T cell receptor (beta chain) is a study of cytomegalovirus exposure and HLA in healthy donors. Study summary: Drawn from HLA-typed donors, about 85 million unique TCRs were held in an early data release.

General study findings and limits: The availability of immune exposure information extended only to CMV serostatus. A later analysis linked more than 15,000 TCR beta sequences to HLA alleles at 0.05 false discovery rate.

The CDR3 spans 13 residues. V was pared by 4 bases and J by 5 bases, with 11 bases between. Germline CDR1 reads MNHEY; CDR2 reads SVGAGI. Note on this clone: What it recognizes is unknown.

PCR used 60 Vbeta primers and 13 Jbeta primers. The method was immunoSEQ multiplex PCR; TCRdb's version includes in-frame clones alone and lacks a portion of them. This sample has roughly 190,000 clones, with approximately 82% found just once. This TCR was recovered from a man aged 40-50 years in good health and CMV-seropositive. The material sequenced was PBMCs. The chain couples TRBV6-5 to TRBJ1-1, with a weak D call TRBD1 (6 bases). The CDR3 here is CASSSGGATEAFF. The CDR3 region has the DNA TGTGCCAGCAGTTCGGGGGGGGCGACTGAAGCTTTCTTT.